This T cell receptor (beta chain) stems from a study of control samples from healthy donors and cancer patients. Data came from immunoSEQ multiplex PCR; TCRdb stores just in-frame clones and leaves some out. This sample has about 75,000 clones, with around 95% found just once. CDR3 length: 15 amino acids. CDR1 is MGHRA and CDR2 is YSYEKL in the germline V gene. V lost 5 bases to trimming and J lost 0 bases, with 13 bases between them. This sequence joins TRBV4-1 and TRBJ1-1; D possibly corresponds to TRBD1 (6 bases). Sequencing used blood. The TCR comes from a woman in her 40s in good health. CDR3 sequence reads: CASSVVRTVNTEAFF. The CDR3 bases are TGCGCCAGCAGCGTAGTACGGACAGTGAACACTGAAGCTTTCTTT.